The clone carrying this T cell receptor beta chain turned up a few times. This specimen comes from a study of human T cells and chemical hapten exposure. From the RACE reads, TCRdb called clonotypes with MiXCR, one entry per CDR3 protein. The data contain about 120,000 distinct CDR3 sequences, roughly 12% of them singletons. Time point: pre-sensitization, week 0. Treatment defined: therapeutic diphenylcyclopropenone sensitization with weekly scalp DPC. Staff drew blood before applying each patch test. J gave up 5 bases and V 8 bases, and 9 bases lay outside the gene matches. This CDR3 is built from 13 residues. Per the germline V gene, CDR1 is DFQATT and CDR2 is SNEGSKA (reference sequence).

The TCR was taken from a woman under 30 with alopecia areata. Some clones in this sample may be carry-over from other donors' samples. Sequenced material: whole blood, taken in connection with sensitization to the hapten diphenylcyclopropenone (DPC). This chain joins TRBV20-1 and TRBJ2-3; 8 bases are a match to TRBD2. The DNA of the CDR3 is TGCAGTCCCGGGCGGGGGGCAGGAGATACGCAGTATTTT. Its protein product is CSPGRGAGDTQYF.